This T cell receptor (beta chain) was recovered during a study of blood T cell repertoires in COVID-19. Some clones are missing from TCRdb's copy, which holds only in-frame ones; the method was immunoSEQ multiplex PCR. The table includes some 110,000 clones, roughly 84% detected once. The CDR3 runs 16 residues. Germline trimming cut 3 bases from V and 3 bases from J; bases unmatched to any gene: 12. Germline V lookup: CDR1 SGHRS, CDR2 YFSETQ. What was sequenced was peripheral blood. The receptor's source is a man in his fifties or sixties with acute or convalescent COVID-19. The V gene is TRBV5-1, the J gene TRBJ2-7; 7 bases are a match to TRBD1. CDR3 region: CASSWVTGATGYEQYF. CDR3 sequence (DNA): TGCGCCAGCAGCTGGGTCACAGGGGCGACGGGCTACGAGCAGTACTTC. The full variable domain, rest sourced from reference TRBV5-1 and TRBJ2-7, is KAGVTQTPRYLIKTRGQQVTLSCSPISGHRSVSWYQQTPGQGLQFLFEYFSETQRNKGNFPGRFSGRQFSNSRSEMNVSTLELGDSALYLCASSWVTGATGYEQYFGPGTRLTVT.